A selection of T cell receptor beta chains follows, all from one sample in a study of blood T cell repertoires in COVID-19. Here immunoSEQ multiplex PCR was the method, and the copy in TCRdb shows in-frame clones only, minus some. Of about 130,000 clones listed, approximately 84% are singletons. Sequences were obtained from peripheral blood. Receptors originate from a woman between 25 and 40 years old who had recovered from COVID-19. Each CDR3 is given with its conserved first and last residue. A D gene is named only where the DNA matches it firmly. The listing skips clone size in some rows; elsewhere it reads once, few, many or a size class.

d_call: -
j_call: TRBJ1-2
clone_size: -
v_call: TRBV6-5
cdr3_aa: CASSYGGETAGYTF
cdr3_nt: TGTGCCAGCAGTTATGGGGGGGAGACAGCTGGCTACACCTTC

d_call: -
j_call: TRBJ1-2
clone_size: -
v_call: TRBV28
cdr3_aa: CASSLFGGNGYTF
cdr3_nt: TGTGCCAGCAGTTTATTTGGGGGCAATGGCTACACCTTC

d_call: -
j_call: TRBJ1-5
clone_size: -
v_call: TRBV2
cdr3_aa: CASSQDRSNQPQHF
cdr3_nt: TGTGCCAGCAGCCAAGACAGGTCCAATCAGCCCCAGCATTTT

d_call: TRBD1
j_call: TRBJ1-4
clone_size: once
v_call: TRBV7-9
cdr3_aa: CASSLTPTGGLINEKLFF
cdr3_nt: TGTGCCAGCAGCTTGACTCCGACAGGGGGCCTGATAAATGAAAAACTGTTTTTT

d_call: TRBD2
j_call: TRBJ2-1
clone_size: -
v_call: TRBV5-4
cdr3_aa: CASSSQGGPIF
cdr3_nt: TGTGCCAGCAGCTCTCAGGGAGGGCCGATCTTC

d_call: -
j_call: TRBJ1-1
clone_size: -
v_call: TRBV6-1
cdr3_aa: CASSENRICFF
cdr3_nt: TGTGCCAGCAGTGAAAACAGGATTTGTTTCTTT

d_call: TRBD1
j_call: TRBJ1-1
clone_size: -
v_call: TRBV14
cdr3_aa: CASSQRDRYLNTEAFF
cdr3_nt: TGTGCCAGCAGCCAGAGGGACAGGTACCTAAACACTGAAGCTTTCTTT

d_call: -
j_call: TRBJ2-7
clone_size: -
v_call: TRBV12-3/TRBV12-4
cdr3_aa: CASSGDTSYEQYF
cdr3_nt: TGTGCCAGCAGTGGTGACACCTCCTACGAGCAGTACTTC

d_call: -
j_call: TRBJ1-1
clone_size: -
v_call: TRBV7-9
cdr3_aa: CASSLGTVTEAFF
cdr3_nt: TGTGCCAGCAGCTTAGGGACAGTTACTGAAGCTTTCTTT

d_call: TRBD1
j_call: TRBJ2-7
clone_size: -
v_call: TRBV19
cdr3_aa: CASSENRGREQYF
cdr3_nt: TGTGCCAGTAGTGAGAACAGGGGGCGCGAGCAGTACTTC

d_call: -
j_call: TRBJ2-1
clone_size: -
v_call: TRBV29-1
cdr3_aa: CSVGDRKRTGLNEQFF
cdr3_nt: TGCAGCGTTGGGGACCGGAAGAGAACAGGGCTCAATGAGCAGTTCTTC

d_call: TRBD1
j_call: TRBJ2-7
clone_size: -
v_call: TRBV5-1
cdr3_aa: CASSLGQAPEQYF
cdr3_nt: TGCGCCAGCAGCTTAGGACAGGCCCCCGAGCAGTACTTC

d_call: TRBD1
j_call: TRBJ1-2
clone_size: -
v_call: TRBV6-1
cdr3_aa: CASSEATGANYGYTF
cdr3_nt: TGTGCCAGCAGTGAAGCGACAGGGGCTAACTATGGCTACACCTTC

d_call: TRBD2
j_call: TRBJ2-3
clone_size: -
v_call: TRBV15
cdr3_aa: CATSTSGGATDTQYF
cdr3_nt: TGTGCCACCAGCACTAGCGGGGGGGCCACAGATACGCAGTATTTT

d_call: TRBD2
j_call: TRBJ2-3
clone_size: -
v_call: TRBV2
cdr3_aa: CASSGTSREDTQYF
cdr3_nt: TGTGCCAGCAGTGGGACTAGCCGGGAAGATACGCAGTATTTT

d_call: -
j_call: TRBJ1-2
clone_size: -
v_call: TRBV5-6
cdr3_aa: CASSPPGHTSRGYTF
cdr3_nt: TGTGCCAGCAGTCCACCGGGACATACTTCGCGCGGCTACACCTTC

d_call: -
j_call: TRBJ2-7
clone_size: once
v_call: TRBV27
cdr3_aa: CASSPRASSYEQYF
cdr3_nt: TGTGCCAGCAGTCCCAGGGCTAGCTCCTACGAGCAGTACTTC

d_call: -
j_call: TRBJ1-6
clone_size: once
v_call: TRBV25-1
cdr3_aa: CASSEWEGYNSPLHF
cdr3_nt: TGTGCCAGCAGTGAATGGGAGGGGTATAATTCACCCCTCCACTTT

d_call: -
j_call: TRBJ2-7
clone_size: -
v_call: TRBV11-2
cdr3_aa: CASSLGFLGAYEQYF
cdr3_nt: TGTGCCAGCAGCTTAGGTTTTCTAGGGGCCTACGAGCAGTACTTC

d_call: -
j_call: TRBJ1-3
clone_size: -
v_call: TRBV5-1
cdr3_aa: CASRREHSGNTIYF
cdr3_nt: TGCGCCAGCAGGCGGGAGCACTCTGGAAACACCATATATTTT

d_call: -
j_call: TRBJ2-5
clone_size: -
v_call: TRBV4-1
cdr3_aa: CASSRTPRGQETQYF
cdr3_nt: TGCGCCAGCAGCCGAACTCCTCGGGGCCAAGAGACCCAGTACTTC

d_call: TRBD1
j_call: TRBJ1-3
clone_size: -
v_call: TRBV25-1
cdr3_aa: CASSTGGSGNTIYF
cdr3_nt: TGTGCCAGCAGCACAGGGGGCTCTGGAAACACCATATATTTT

d_call: TRBD2
j_call: TRBJ2-1
clone_size: -
v_call: TRBV11-3
cdr3_aa: CASSLAGGPDNEQFF
cdr3_nt: TGTGCCAGCAGCTTAGCGGGGGGGCCCGACAATGAGCAGTTCTTC

d_call: TRBD2
j_call: TRBJ2-3
clone_size: -
v_call: TRBV3-1/TRBV3-2
cdr3_aa: CASSQNPSGLSTDTQYF
cdr3_nt: TGTGCCAGCAGCCAGAACCCTAGCGGGCTAAGCACAGATACGCAGTATTTT

d_call: TRBD1
j_call: TRBJ2-7
clone_size: -
v_call: TRBV6-5
cdr3_aa: CASRLQWTGTYEQYF
cdr3_nt: TGTGCCAGCAGACTACAATGGACAGGTACCTACGAGCAGTACTTC

d_call: TRBD1
j_call: TRBJ1-1
clone_size: -
v_call: TRBV19
cdr3_aa: CASRNQGRQGASEAFF
cdr3_nt: TGTGCCAGTAGAAACCAGGGGCGACAGGGGGCGAGTGAAGCTTTCTTT

d_call: -
j_call: TRBJ2-3
clone_size: -
v_call: TRBV6-4
cdr3_aa: CASSEFSPNTDTQYF
cdr3_nt: TGTGCCAGCAGTGAATTTAGCCCTAACACAGATACGCAGTATTTT

d_call: -
j_call: TRBJ1-1
clone_size: -
v_call: TRBV28
cdr3_aa: CASSLGGGNTEAFF
cdr3_nt: TGTGCCAGCAGTTTAGGGGGGGGAAACACTGAAGCTTTCTTT

d_call: -
j_call: TRBJ1-3
clone_size: -
v_call: TRBV2
cdr3_aa: CASSRGLGNTIYF
cdr3_nt: TGTGCCAGCAGTCGCGGGCTCGGGAACACCATATATTTT

d_call: TRBD1
j_call: TRBJ2-7
clone_size: -
v_call: TRBV29-1
cdr3_aa: CSVVHRGFPYEQYF
cdr3_nt: TGCAGCGTTGTCCACAGGGGGTTCCCCTACGAGCAGTACTTC

d_call: TRBD2
j_call: TRBJ2-1
clone_size: -
v_call: TRBV27
cdr3_aa: CASRPGLGVGEQFF
cdr3_nt: TGTGCCAGCAGACCGGGACTAGGTGTGGGTGAGCAGTTCTTC

d_call: -
j_call: TRBJ1-6
clone_size: -
v_call: TRBV6-5
cdr3_aa: CASSYVTGWNSPLHF
cdr3_nt: TGTGCCAGCAGTTACGTTACAGGGTGGAATTCACCCCTCCACTTT

d_call: -
j_call: TRBJ2-6
clone_size: -
v_call: TRBV3-1/TRBV3-2
cdr3_aa: CASSQGISSGANVLTF
cdr3_nt: TGTGCCAGCAGCCAAGGTATCAGCTCTGGGGCCAACGTCCTGACTTTC

d_call: -
j_call: TRBJ2-5
clone_size: -
v_call: TRBV9
cdr3_aa: CASSAMDGGLSETQYF
cdr3_nt: TGTGCCAGCAGCGCAATGGACGGGGGACTCTCTGAGACCCAGTACTTC

d_call: -
j_call: TRBJ2-5
clone_size: -
v_call: TRBV6-5
cdr3_aa: CASSTRASAQETQYF
cdr3_nt: TGTGCCAGCAGTACGCGAGCTAGCGCTCAAGAGACCCAGTACTTC

d_call: -
j_call: TRBJ2-7
clone_size: -
v_call: TRBV11-2
cdr3_aa: CASSLAGTSNGGEQYF
cdr3_nt: TGTGCCAGCAGCTTAGCCGGGACATCAAACGGGGGGGAGCAGTACTTC

d_call: TRBD1
j_call: TRBJ2-7
clone_size: -
v_call: TRBV10-2
cdr3_aa: CASNPGQGSEQYF
cdr3_nt: TGCGCCAGCAACCCGGGACAGGGTAGCGAGCAGTACTTC

d_call: -
j_call: TRBJ2-2
clone_size: -
v_call: TRBV12-3/TRBV12-4
cdr3_aa: CATHGGTGELFF
cdr3_nt: TGTGCCACCCACGGGGGCACCGGGGAGCTGTTTTTT

d_call: TRBD2
j_call: TRBJ2-7
clone_size: -
v_call: TRBV7-3
cdr3_aa: CASSPSGGTLEQYF
cdr3_nt: TGTGCCAGCAGCCCCAGCGGGGGCACCCTCGAGCAGTACTTC

d_call: TRBD1
j_call: TRBJ2-1
clone_size: -
v_call: TRBV5-1
cdr3_aa: CASSPIPGQASSYNEQFF
cdr3_nt: TGCGCCAGCAGCCCTATCCCGGGACAGGCGAGCTCCTACAATGAGCAGTTCTTC

d_call: TRBD2
j_call: TRBJ2-7
clone_size: -
v_call: TRBV3-1/TRBV3-2
cdr3_aa: CASSQGAGMFEQYF
cdr3_nt: TGTGCCAGCAGCCAAGGAGCGGGAATGTTCGAGCAGTACTTC

d_call: TRBD1
j_call: TRBJ1-4
clone_size: few
v_call: TRBV12-5
cdr3_aa: CASVQGALPSKLFF
cdr3_nt: TGTGCTAGTGTTCAGGGGGCCCTACCGTCAAAACTGTTTTTT

d_call: -
j_call: TRBJ2-7
clone_size: -
v_call: TRBV10-3
cdr3_aa: CAISESGGGAYEQYF
cdr3_nt: TGTGCCATCAGTGAGTCCGGGGGTGGGGCCTACGAGCAGTACTTC

d_call: -
j_call: TRBJ2-1
clone_size: -
v_call: TRBV30
cdr3_aa: CASNRVDEQFF
cdr3_nt: TGTGCCTCAAACAGGGTAGATGAGCAGTTCTTC

d_call: TRBD1
j_call: TRBJ1-2
clone_size: few
v_call: TRBV6-5
cdr3_aa: CASKSQGAVNYGYTF
cdr3_nt: TGTGCCAGCAAGTCCCAGGGGGCAGTTAACTATGGCTACACCTTC

d_call: -
j_call: TRBJ1-4
clone_size: -
v_call: TRBV5-8
cdr3_aa: CASSSLNANEKLFF
cdr3_nt: TGTGCCAGCAGCTCCCTAAACGCTAATGAAAAACTGTTTTTT

d_call: -
j_call: TRBJ1-1
clone_size: -
v_call: TRBV6-2/TRBV6-3
cdr3_aa: CASIPAGSGNTEAFF
cdr3_nt: TGTGCCAGCATCCCCGCTGGCAGCGGAAACACTGAAGCTTTCTTT

d_call: -
j_call: TRBJ1-5
clone_size: few
v_call: TRBV13
cdr3_aa: CASSLRSEVNQPQHF
cdr3_nt: TGTGCCAGCAGCCTCCGGTCTGAGGTCAATCAGCCCCAGCATTTT

d_call: TRBD2
j_call: TRBJ2-1
clone_size: -
v_call: TRBV7-9
cdr3_aa: CASSLVGVKREWSYNEQFF
cdr3_nt: TGTGCCAGCAGCTTAGTCGGAGTTAAGCGGGAGTGGTCCTACAATGAGCAGTTCTTC

d_call: -
j_call: TRBJ2-6
clone_size: -
v_call: TRBV9
cdr3_aa: CASSVDVGGSGANVLTF
cdr3_nt: TGTGCCAGCAGCGTAGATGTCGGAGGATCTGGGGCCAACGTCCTGACTTTC

d_call: -
j_call: TRBJ1-1
clone_size: -
v_call: TRBV11-2
cdr3_aa: CASSYAPGTEAFF
cdr3_nt: TGTGCCAGCAGTTACGCACCGGGCACTGAAGCTTTCTTT

d_call: -
j_call: TRBJ1-1
clone_size: -
v_call: TRBV3-1/TRBV3-2
cdr3_aa: CASSQDYAGTEAFF
cdr3_nt: TGTGCCAGCAGCCAAGATTATGCAGGGACTGAAGCTTTCTTT

d_call: TRBD2
j_call: TRBJ2-2
clone_size: -
v_call: TRBV7-3
cdr3_aa: CASSLGLDRGAVF
cdr3_nt: TGTGCCAGCAGCTTAGGACTAGACCGGGGAGCTGTTTTT

d_call: -
j_call: TRBJ2-3
clone_size: -
v_call: TRBV15
cdr3_aa: CATSIVSPDTQYF
cdr3_nt: TGTGCCACCAGCATCGTGAGTCCAGATACGCAGTATTTT

d_call: -
j_call: TRBJ1-6
clone_size: -
v_call: TRBV28
cdr3_aa: CAIRASMNSPLHF
cdr3_nt: TGTGCCATCAGGGCATCGATGAATTCACCCCTCCACTTT